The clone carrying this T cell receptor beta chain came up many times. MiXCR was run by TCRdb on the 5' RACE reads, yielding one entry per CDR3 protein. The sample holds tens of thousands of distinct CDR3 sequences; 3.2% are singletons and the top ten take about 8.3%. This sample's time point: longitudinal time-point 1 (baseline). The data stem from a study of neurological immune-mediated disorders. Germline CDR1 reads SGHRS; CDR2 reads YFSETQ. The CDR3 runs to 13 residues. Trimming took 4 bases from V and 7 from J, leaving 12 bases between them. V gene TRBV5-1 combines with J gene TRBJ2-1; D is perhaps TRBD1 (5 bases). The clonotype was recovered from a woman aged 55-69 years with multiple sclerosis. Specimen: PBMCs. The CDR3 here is CASSDNQGNEQFF. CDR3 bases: TGCGCCAGCAGCGACAACCAGGGAAATGAGCAGTTCTTC. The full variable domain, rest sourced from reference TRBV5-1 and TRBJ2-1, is KAGVTQTPRYLIKTRGQQVTLSCSPISGHRSVSWYQQTPGQGLQFLFEYFSETQRNKGNFPGRFSGRQFSNSRSEMNVSTLELGDSALYLCASSDNQGNEQFFGPGTRLTVL.